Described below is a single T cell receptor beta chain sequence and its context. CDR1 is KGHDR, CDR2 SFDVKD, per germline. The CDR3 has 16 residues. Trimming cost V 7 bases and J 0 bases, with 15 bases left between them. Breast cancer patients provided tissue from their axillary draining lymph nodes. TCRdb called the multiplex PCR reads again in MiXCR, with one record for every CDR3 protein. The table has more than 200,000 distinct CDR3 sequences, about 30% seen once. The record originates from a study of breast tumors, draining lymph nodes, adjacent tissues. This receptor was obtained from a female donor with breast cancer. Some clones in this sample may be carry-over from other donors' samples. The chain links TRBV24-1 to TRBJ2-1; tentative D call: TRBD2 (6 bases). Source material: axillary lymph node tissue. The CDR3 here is CATRGRAGLSYNEQFF. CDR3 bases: TGTGCCACCAGAGGACGGGCGGGGCTCTCCTACAATGAGCAGTTCTTC.